The clone carrying this TCR beta chain was seen ten or more times. The antigen is unknown. The record originates from a study of neurological immune-mediated disorders. Study-wide results and limits: TCR clonal expansion peaked in HTLV-1-associated myelopathy patients and was lowest in multiple sclerosis patients.

Germline CDR1 is SGHRS and CDR2 is YFSETQ. This CDR3 comprises 16 residues. V was trimmed by 0 bases and J by 2 bases, leaving 9 bases between them. Specified time point: longitudinal time-point 1 (baseline). TCRdb itself ran the 5' RACE reads through MiXCR, one entry per CDR3 protein. Altogether about 71,000 distinct CDR3 sequences are present, roughly an eighth being singletons, with the ten largest covering 3.5% to 5.5%. This sequence originates from a female donor with HTLV-1-associated myelopathy (HAM/TSP). The material sequenced was PBMCs. The V call is TRBV5-1, the J call TRBJ2-6; D possibly corresponds to TRBD2 (5 bases). CDR3 DNA: TGCGCCAGCAGCTTGGGAGGGAGCGCTGGGGCCAACGTCCTGACTTTC. It encodes CASSLGGSAGANVLTF.